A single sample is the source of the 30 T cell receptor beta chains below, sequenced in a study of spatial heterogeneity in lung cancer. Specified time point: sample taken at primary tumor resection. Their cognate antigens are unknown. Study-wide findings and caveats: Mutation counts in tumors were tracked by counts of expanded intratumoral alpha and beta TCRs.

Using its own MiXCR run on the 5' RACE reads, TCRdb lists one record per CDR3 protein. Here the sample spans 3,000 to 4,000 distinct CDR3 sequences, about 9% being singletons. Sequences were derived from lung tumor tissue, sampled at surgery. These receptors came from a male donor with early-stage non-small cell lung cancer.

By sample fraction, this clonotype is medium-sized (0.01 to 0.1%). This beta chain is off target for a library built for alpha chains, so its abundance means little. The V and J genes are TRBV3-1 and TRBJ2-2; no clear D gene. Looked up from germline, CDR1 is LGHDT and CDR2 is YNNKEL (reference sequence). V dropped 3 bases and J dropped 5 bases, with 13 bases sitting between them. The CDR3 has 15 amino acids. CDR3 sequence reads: CASSHLRLGTGELFF. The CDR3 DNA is TGTGCCAGCAGCCACCTGCGGCTGGGGACCGGGGAGCTGTTTTTT.

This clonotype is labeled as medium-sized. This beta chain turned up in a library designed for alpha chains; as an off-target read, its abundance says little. The CDR3 nucleotides read TGTGCCAGCAGCTTATCCAGGTCCCCCGGGGAGCTGTTTTTT. Translating gives CASSLSRSPGELFF. V usage is TRBV7-3 and J usage is TRBJ2-2; D is unresolved. The germline CDR1 and CDR2 sequences are SGHTA and FQGTGA. The CDR3 is 14 residues long. V lost 2 bases and J lost 6, with 10 bases in between.

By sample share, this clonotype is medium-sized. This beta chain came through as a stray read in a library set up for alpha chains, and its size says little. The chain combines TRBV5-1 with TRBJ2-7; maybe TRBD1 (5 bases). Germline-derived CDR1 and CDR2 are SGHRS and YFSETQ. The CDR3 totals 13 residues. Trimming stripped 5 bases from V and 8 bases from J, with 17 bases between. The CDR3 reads CASREQDTPQQYF. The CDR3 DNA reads TGCGCCAGCAGGGAGCAGGACACCCCCCAGCAGTACTTC. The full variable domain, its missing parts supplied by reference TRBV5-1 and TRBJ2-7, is KAGVTQTPRYLIKTRGQQVTLSCSPISGHRSVSWYQQTPGQGLQFLFEYFSETQRNKGNFPGRFSGRQFSNSRSEMNVSTLELGDSALYLCASREQDTPQQYFGPGTRLTVT.

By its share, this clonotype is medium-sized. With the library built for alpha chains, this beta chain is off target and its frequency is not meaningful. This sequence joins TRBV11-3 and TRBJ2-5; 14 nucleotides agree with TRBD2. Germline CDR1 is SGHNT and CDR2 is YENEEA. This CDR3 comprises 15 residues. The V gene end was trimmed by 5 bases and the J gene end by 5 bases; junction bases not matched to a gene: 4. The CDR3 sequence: CASSKGLAGGETQYF. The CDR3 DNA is TGTGCCAGCAGCAAAGGACTAGCGGGGGGTGAGACCCAGTACTTC.

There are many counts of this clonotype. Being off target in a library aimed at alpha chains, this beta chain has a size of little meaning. The CDR3 region has the DNA TGTGCCAGCATCACTAATGGGGGATTCGGTGAAAAACTGTTTTTT. This encodes CASITNGGFGEKLFF. The gene calls are TRBV6-1 and TRBJ1-4, with TRBD1 as a possible D gene (5 bases). Between the trimmed V and J ends, which lost 7 bases and 7 bases, there was a span of 19 bases. Germline V gene data show CDR1 as MNHNS and CDR2 as SASEGT. This CDR3 has 15 amino acids.

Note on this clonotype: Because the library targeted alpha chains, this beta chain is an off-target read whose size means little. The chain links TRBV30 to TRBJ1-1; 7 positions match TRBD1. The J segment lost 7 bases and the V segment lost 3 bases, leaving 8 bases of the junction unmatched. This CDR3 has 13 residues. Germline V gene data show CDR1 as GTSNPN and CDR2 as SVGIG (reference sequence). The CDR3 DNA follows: TGTGCCTGGAGGAAACAGGGGCGGCATGAAGCTTTCTTT. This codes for CAWRKQGRHEAFF.

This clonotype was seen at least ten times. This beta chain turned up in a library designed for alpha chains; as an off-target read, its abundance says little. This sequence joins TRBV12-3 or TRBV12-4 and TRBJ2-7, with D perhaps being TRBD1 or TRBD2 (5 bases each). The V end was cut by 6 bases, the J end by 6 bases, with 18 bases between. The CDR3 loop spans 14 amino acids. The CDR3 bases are TGTGCCAGCAGGGCCAGCGAGGGGCAGACCGAGCAGTACTTC. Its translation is CASRASEGQTEQYF.

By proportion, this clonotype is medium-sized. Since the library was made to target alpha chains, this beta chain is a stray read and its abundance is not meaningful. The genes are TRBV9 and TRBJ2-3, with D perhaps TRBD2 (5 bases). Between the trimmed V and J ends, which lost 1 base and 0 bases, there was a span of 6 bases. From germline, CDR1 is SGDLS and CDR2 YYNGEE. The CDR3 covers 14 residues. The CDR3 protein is CASSVSGSTDTQYF. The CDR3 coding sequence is TGTGCCAGCAGCGTATCGGGGAGCACAGATACGCAGTATTTT.

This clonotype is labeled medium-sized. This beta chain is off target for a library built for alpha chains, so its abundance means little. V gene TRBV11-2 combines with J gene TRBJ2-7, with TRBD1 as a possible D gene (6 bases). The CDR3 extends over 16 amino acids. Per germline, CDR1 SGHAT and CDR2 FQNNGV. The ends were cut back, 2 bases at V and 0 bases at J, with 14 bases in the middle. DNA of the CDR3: TGTGCCAGCAGCTTACAAAGGACAGAACACTCCTACGAGCAGTACTTC. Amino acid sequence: CASSLQRTEHSYEQYF.

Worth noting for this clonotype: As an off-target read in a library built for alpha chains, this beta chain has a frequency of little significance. Here the CDR3 reads CASSLEPGTGETQYF. Here the CDR3 DNA reads TGCGCCAGCAGCTTGGAGCCAGGGACCGGGGAGACCCAGTACTTC. The chain combines TRBV5-1 with TRBJ2-5; TRBD1 or TRBD2 may be the D gene (5 bases each). The CDR3 has 15 amino acids. The V end was cut by 0 bases, the J end by 5 bases, with 14 bases between. The germline CDR1 and CDR2 sequences are SGHRS and YFSETQ.

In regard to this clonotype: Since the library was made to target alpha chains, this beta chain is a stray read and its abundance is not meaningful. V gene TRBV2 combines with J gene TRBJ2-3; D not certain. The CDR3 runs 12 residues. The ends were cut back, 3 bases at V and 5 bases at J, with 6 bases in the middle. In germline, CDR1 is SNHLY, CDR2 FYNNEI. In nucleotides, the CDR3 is TGTGCCAGCAGTGAGTGGGGAGATACGCAGTATTTT. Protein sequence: CASSEWGDTQYF. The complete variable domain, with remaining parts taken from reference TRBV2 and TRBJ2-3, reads EPEVTQTPSHQVTQMGQEVILRCVPISNHLYFYWYRQILGQKVEFLVSFYNNEISEKSEIFDDQFSVERPDGSNFTLKIRSTKLEDSAMYFCASSEWGDTQYFGPGTRLTVL.

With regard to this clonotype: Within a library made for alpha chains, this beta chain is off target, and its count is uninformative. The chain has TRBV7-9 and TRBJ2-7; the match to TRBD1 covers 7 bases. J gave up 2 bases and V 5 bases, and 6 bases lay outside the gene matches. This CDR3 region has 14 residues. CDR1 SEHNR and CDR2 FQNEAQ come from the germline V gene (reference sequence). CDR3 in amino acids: CASSHPGQTYEQYF. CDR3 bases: TGTGCCAGCAGCCACCCGGGACAGACCTACGAGCAGTACTTC.

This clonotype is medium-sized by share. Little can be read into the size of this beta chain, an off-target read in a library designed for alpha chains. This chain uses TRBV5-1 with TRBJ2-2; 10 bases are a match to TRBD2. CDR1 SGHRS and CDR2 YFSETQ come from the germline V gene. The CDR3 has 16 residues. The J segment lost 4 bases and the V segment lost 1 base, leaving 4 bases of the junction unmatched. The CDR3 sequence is CASSLKLAGITGELFF. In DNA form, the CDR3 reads TGCGCCAGCAGCTTGAAACTAGCGGGAATCACCGGGGAGCTGTTTTTT.

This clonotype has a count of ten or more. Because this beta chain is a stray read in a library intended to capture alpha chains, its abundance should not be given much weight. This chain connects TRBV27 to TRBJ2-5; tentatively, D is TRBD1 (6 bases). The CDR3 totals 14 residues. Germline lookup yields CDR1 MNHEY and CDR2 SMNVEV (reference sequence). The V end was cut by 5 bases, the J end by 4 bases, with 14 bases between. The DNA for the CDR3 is TGTGCCAGCAGTAACAGGGTTTTCGGAGAGACCCAGTACTTC. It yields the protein CASSNRVFGETQYF.

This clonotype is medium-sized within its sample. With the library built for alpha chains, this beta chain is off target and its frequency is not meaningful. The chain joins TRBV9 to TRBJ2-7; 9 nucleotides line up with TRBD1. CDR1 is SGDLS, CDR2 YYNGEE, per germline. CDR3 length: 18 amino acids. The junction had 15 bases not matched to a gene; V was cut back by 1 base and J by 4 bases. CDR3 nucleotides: TGTGCCAGCAGCGTACCAGGTCCACTCCGGGACAGGGCGTACGAGCAGTACTTC. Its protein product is CASSVPGPLRDRAYEQYF.

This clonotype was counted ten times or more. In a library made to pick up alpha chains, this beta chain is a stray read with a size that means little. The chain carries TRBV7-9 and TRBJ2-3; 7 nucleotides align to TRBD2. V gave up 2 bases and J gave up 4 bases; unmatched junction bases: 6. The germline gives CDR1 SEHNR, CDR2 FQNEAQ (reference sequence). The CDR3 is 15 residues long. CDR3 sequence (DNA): TGTGCCAGCAGCTTATCGGGGGGATCGGCAGATACGCAGTATTTT. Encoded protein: CASSLSGGSADTQYF.

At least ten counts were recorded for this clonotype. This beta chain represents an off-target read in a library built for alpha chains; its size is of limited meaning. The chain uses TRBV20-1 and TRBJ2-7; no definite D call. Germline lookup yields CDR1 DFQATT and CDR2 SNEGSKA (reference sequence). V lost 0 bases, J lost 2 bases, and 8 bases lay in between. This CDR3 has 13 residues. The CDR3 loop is CSAREDVTYEQYF. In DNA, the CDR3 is TGCAGTGCTAGAGAGGACGTAACCTACGAGCAGTACTTC.

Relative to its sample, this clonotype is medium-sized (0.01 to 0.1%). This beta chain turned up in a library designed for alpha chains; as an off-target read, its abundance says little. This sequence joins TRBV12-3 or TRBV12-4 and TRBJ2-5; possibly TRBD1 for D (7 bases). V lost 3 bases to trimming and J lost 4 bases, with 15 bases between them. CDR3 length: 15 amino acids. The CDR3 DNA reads TGTGCCAGCAGTTTGCACAGGGGACTGTCAGAGACCCAGTACTTC. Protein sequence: CASSLHRGLSETQYF.

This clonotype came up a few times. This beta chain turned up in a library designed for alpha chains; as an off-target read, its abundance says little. The CDR3 spells CASSLTGQGTAKTQYF. DNA of the CDR3: TGTGCCAGCAGTTTGACGGGACAGGGTACCGCAAAGACCCAGTACTTC. The V gene is TRBV12-3 or TRBV12-4, the J gene TRBJ2-5, with 9 positions matching TRBD1. CDR3 size: 16 residues. V was pared by 3 bases and J by 6 bases, with 11 bases of the junction left unmatched.

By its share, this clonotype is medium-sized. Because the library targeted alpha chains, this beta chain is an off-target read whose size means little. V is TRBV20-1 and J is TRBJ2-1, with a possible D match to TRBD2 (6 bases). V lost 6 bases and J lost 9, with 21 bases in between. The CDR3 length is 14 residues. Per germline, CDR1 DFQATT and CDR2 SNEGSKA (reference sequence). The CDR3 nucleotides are TGCAGTGCGGCGACGGGAGCGGGCATAGGTGAGCAGTTCTTC. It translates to CSAATGAGIGEQFF.

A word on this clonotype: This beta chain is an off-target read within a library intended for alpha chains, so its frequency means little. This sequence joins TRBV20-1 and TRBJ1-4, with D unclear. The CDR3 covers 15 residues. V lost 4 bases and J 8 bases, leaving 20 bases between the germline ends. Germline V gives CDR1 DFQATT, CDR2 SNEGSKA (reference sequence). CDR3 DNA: TGCAGTGCTAAAGTACCGGACCAAACATGGGAAAAACTGTTTTTT. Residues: CSAKVPDQTWEKLFF.

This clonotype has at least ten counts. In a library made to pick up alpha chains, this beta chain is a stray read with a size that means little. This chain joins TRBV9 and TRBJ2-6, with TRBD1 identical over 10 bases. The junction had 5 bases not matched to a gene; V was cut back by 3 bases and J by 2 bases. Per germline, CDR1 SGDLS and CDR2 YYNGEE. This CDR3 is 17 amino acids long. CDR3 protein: CASSAVTGGAGANVLTF. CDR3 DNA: TGTGCCAGCAGCGCCGTGACAGGGGGCGCTGGGGCCAACGTCCTGACTTTC.

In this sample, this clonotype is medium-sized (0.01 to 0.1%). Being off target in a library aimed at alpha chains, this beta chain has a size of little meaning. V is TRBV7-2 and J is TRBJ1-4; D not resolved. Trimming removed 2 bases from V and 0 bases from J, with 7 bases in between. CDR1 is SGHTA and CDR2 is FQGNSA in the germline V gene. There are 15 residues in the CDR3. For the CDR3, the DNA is TGTGCCAGCAGCTTAACGGGTCCAACTAATGAAAAACTGTTTTTT. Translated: CASSLTGPTNEKLFF. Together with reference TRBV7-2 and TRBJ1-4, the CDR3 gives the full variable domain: GAGVSQSPSNKVTEKGKDVELRCDPISGHTALYWYRQSLGQGLEFLIYFQGNSAPDKSGLPSDRFSAERTGGSVSTLTIQRTQQEDSAVYLCASSLTGPTNEKLFFGSGTQLSVL.

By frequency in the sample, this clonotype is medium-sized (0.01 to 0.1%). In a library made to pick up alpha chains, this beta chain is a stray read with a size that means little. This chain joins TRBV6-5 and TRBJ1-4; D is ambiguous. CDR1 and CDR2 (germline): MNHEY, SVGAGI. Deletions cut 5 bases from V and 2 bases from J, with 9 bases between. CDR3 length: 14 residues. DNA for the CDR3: TGTGCCAGCAGTACAACAGAGACTAATGAAAAACTGTTTTTT. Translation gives CASSTTETNEKLFF.

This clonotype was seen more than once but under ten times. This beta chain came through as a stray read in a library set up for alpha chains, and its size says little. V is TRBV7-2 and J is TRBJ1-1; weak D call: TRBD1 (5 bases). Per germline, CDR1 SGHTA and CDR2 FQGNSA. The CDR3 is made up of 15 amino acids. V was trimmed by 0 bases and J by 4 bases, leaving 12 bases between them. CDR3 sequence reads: CASSLAIGGSTEAFF. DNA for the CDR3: TGTGCCAGCAGCTTAGCGATCGGGGGGAGCACTGAAGCTTTCTTT.

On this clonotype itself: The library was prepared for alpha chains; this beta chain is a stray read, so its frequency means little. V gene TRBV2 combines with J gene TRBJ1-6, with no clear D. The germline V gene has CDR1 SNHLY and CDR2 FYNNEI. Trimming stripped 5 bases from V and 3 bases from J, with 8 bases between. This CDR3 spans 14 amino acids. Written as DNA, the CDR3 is TGTGCCAGCAGTCAAAACAACTATAATTCACCCCTCCACTTT. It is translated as CASSQNNYNSPLHF.

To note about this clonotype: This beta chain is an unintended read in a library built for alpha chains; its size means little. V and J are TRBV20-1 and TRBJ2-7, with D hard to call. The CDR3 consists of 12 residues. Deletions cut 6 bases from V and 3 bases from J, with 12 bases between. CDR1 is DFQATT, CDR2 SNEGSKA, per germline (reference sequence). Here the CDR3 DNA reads TGCAGTGCACGAGGCAGACACTACGAGCAGTACTTC. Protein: CSARGRHYEQYF.

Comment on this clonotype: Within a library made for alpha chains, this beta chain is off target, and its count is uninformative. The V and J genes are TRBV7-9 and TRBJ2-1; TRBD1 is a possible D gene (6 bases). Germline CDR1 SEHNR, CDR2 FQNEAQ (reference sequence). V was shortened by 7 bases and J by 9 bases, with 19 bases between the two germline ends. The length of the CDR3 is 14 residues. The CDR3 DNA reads TGTGCCAGCACCGGCCAGGGGCTGATTAGTGAGCAGTTCTTC. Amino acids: CASTGQGLISEQFF.

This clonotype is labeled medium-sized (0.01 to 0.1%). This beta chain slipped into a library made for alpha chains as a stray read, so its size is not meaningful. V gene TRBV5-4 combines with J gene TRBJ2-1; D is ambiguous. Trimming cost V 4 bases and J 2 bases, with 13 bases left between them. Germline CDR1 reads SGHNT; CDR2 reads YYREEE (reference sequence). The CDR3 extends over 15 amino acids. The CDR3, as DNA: TGTGCCAGCAGCCATGAACCTAGTACCTACAATGAGCAGTTCTTC. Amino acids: CASSHEPSTYNEQFF.

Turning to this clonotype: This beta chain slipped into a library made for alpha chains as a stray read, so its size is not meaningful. CDR3 amino acids: CASSYGGAENIQYF. The CDR3, as DNA: TGTGCCAGCAGTTACGGAGGGGCGGAAAACATTCAGTACTTC. The genes are TRBV6-2 or TRBV6-3 and TRBJ2-4; a possible D gene is TRBD2 (6 bases). This CDR3 region has 14 residues. Germline V CDR1 and CDR2: MNHEY, SVGEGT. V was shortened by 2 bases and J by 5 bases, with 10 bases between the two germline ends.